The 21 T cell receptor beta chains below come from one sample, sequenced in a study of T cell responses to AZD1222 COVID-19 vaccine. Sequencing used immunoSEQ multiplex PCR; TCRdb keeps in-frame clones, though not all of them. The sample has about 85,000 clones, 88% seen once. The specimen comprised peripheral blood, sampled on day 0 of AZD1222 vaccination. The source is an adult in good health.

Here the CDR3 reads CALGGPYEQYF. In DNA, the CDR3 is TGTGCCCTAGGGGGCCCCTACGAGCAGTACTTC. The chain links TRBV10-3 to TRBJ2-7; 7 positions agree with TRBD1. Per germline, CDR1 ENHRY and CDR2 SYGVKD. The CDR3 is 11 residues long. V shed 11 bases and J 2 bases; nucleotides not matched to a gene: 3.

This sequence joins TRBV9 and TRBJ2-5; 8 bases are shared with TRBD2. The CDR3 loop spans 15 amino acids. CDR1 is SGDLS, CDR2 YYNGEE, per germline. Trimming cost V 4 bases and J 5 bases; bases outside gene matches: 10. In DNA form, the CDR3 reads TGTGCCAGCAGCCCGACTCCGGGACTAGTCGAGACCCAGTACTTC. Protein sequence: CASSPTPGLVETQYF.

The chain combines TRBV19 with TRBJ1-1; D is unresolved. Trimming removed 3 bases at V and 4 bases at J, with 9 bases between. The CDR3 contains 13 residues. Germline values: CDR1 LNHDA, CDR2 SQIVND (reference sequence). The CDR3 region is CASSISGSTEAFF. CDR3 in DNA: TGTGCCAGTAGTATCTCAGGATCCACTGAAGCTTTCTTT. The full variable domain, with the rest looked up from reference TRBV19 and TRBJ1-1, is DGGITQSPKYLFRKEGQNVTLSCEQNLNHDAMYWYRQDPGQGLRLIYYSQIVNDFQKGDIAEGYSVSREKKESFPLTVTSAQKNPTAFYLCASSISGSTEAFFGQGTRLTVV.

This clone came up once. The genes are TRBV6-5 and TRBJ2-5; D may be TRBD1 (5 bases). CDR3 length equals 13 residues. V gave up 5 bases and J gave up 4 bases, with 11 bases separating them. Germline V gene lookup returns CDR1 MNHEY and CDR2 SVGAGI. CDR3 coding DNA: TGTGCCAGCAGTAGACAGCTGGGAGAGACCCAGTACTTC. Translating gives CASSRQLGETQYF.

V is TRBV9 and J is TRBJ1-3, with D tentatively TRBD1 (5 bases). Per germline, CDR1 SGDLS and CDR2 YYNGEE. This CDR3 contains 17 residues. Between the trimmed V and J ends, which lost 4 bases and 0 bases, there was a span of 17 bases. DNA for the CDR3: TGTGCCAGCAGCCCCCACCCCCCAGGGAGCTCTGGAAACACCATATATTTT. This codes for CASSPHPPGSSGNTIYF.

V and J are TRBV19 and TRBJ2-1; 9 bases match TRBD2. Germline V gene lookup returns CDR1 LNHDA and CDR2 SQIVND (reference sequence). The V and J ends lost 10 bases and 4 bases, in that order; junction bases with no gene match: 5. The CDR3 has 13 residues. The chain's CDR3 is CATSLAGYNEQFF. The CDR3 coding sequence is TGTGCCACCTCGCTAGCGGGGTACAATGAGCAGTTCTTC.

This clone has a handful of counts. V and J are TRBV5-4 and TRBJ2-7; no reliable D call. In germline, CDR1 is SGHNT, CDR2 YYREEE (reference sequence). The V gene lost 3 bases and the J gene lost 5 bases, with 9 bases spanning the gap. The CDR3 consists of 12 residues. The DNA for the CDR3 is TGTGCCAGCAGCTCCCCCAGGCACGAGCAGTACTTC. Translated: CASSSPRHEQYF.

The V and J genes are TRBV6-5 and TRBJ1-1, with a possible D match to TRBD1 (5 bases). Germline assignment: CDR1 MNHEY and CDR2 SVGAGI. The CDR3 runs 13 residues. V was clipped by 6 bases and J by 5 bases, with 13 bases between them. CDR3: CASSHGGITEAFF. The CDR3 DNA reads TGTGCCAGCAGCCACGGGGGGATAACTGAAGCTTTCTTT.

Here the CDR3 DNA reads TGTGCCAGCAGCTTAGCCGGCTATGGGACCCACGAGCAGTACTTC. It yields the protein CASSLAGYGTHEQYF. This chain uses TRBV7-2 with TRBJ2-7, with D perhaps matching TRBD1 or TRBD2 (5 bases each). The length of the CDR3 is 15 residues. The germline V gene has CDR1 SGHTA and CDR2 FQGNSA. Trimming took 0 bases from V and 5 from J, leaving 14 bases between them.

The chain uses TRBV9 and TRBJ1-2; D may be TRBD1 (5 bases). Per germline, CDR1 SGDLS and CDR2 YYNGEE. The CDR3 spans 15 residues. V dropped 3 bases and J dropped 4 bases, with 16 bases sitting between them. CDR3 residues: CASSAGRTSVYGYTF. The CDR3 DNA follows: TGTGCCAGCAGCGCCGGCCGGACAAGTGTCTATGGCTACACCTTC.

The V gene is TRBV5-1, the J gene TRBJ2-7; 11 nucleotides line up with TRBD1. This CDR3 has 16 amino acids. V shed 4 bases, J shed 0 bases, and the junction held 6 bases outside the gene matches. Germline-derived CDR1 and CDR2 are SGHRS and YFSETQ. This CDR3 reads CASSRGTGGISYEQYF. The CDR3 DNA reads as TGCGCCAGCAGCCGAGGGACAGGGGGTATCTCCTACGAGCAGTACTTC.

This chain uses TRBV5-4 with TRBJ2-6; the D call may be TRBD1 or TRBD2 (5 bases each). This CDR3 contains 14 residues. V lost 7 bases and J 7 bases, leaving 15 bases between the germline ends. CDR1 is SGHNT and CDR2 is YYREEE in the germline V gene (reference sequence). CDR3 region: CASLRGGGANVLTF. CDR3 nucleotide sequence: TGTGCCAGCCTGAGGGGTGGGGGAGCCAACGTCCTGACTTTC.

The rearrangement links TRBV5-1 to TRBJ2-5; D perhaps matches TRBD1 (5 bases). Germline values: CDR1 SGHRS, CDR2 YFSETQ. The V gene lost 6 bases and the J gene lost 1 base, with 16 bases spanning the gap. The CDR3 loop spans 15 amino acids. The CDR3 DNA sequence: TGCGCCAGCAACCTCTCCCCAGGGCCCCAAGAGACCCAGTACTTC. Its protein product is CASNLSPGPQETQYF.

CDR3 DNA sequence: TGTGCCTGGACCCCGACAGGGGGTGGAAACACCATATATTTT. Protein sequence: CAWTPTGGGNTIYF. The chain has TRBV30 and TRBJ1-3, with 9 bases fitting TRBD1. The CDR3 totals 14 residues. Per germline, CDR1 GTSNPN and CDR2 SVGIG (reference sequence). Trimming took 4 bases from V and 3 from J; bases not matched to a gene: 4.

The chain uses TRBV5-1 and TRBJ1-3, with D maybe TRBD1 (6 bases). Germline CDR1 reads SGHRS; CDR2 reads YFSETQ. This CDR3 spans 14 amino acids. Deletions cut 6 bases from V and 0 bases from J, with 10 bases between. CDR3 DNA sequence: TGCGCCAGCACCGCAGGGGCCTCTGGAAACACCATATATTTT. Protein sequence: CASTAGASGNTIYF.

The chain joins TRBV28 to TRBJ2-7; 7 nucleotides align to TRBD2. This CDR3 comprises 14 residues. Germline lookup yields CDR1 MDHEN and CDR2 SYDVKM. The junction had 3 bases not matched to a gene; V was cut back by 4 bases and J by 0 bases. The CDR3 bases are TGTGCCAGCAGTTCTAGCGGTAGCTCCTACGAGCAGTACTTC. Residues: CASSSSGSSYEQYF.

The chain carries TRBV27 and TRBJ2-2; no definite D call. Trimming cost V 4 bases and J 0 bases, with 6 bases left between them. Germline values: CDR1 MNHEY, CDR2 SMNVEV (reference sequence). The CDR3 is made up of 14 amino acids. The CDR3 DNA follows: TGTGCCAGCAGTTACCGCGCGAACACCGGGGAGCTGTTTTTT. It specifies CASSYRANTGELFF.

The chain recombines TRBV10-3 with TRBJ2-1; 9 positions agree with TRBD2. Trimming took 5 bases from V and 7 from J; bases not matched to a gene: 12. The CDR3 length is 16 residues. In germline, CDR1 is ENHRY, CDR2 SYGVKD. The CDR3, as DNA: TGTGCCATCAGTCTGATCCCGGGACTAGCATCGAATGAGCAGTTCTTC. Amino acid sequence: CAISLIPGLASNEQFF.

This chain joins TRBV15 and TRBJ2-7; no clear D gene. This CDR3 region has 13 residues. Germline CDR1 is LNHNV and CDR2 is YYDKDF (reference sequence). The germline V and J ends were trimmed by 0 bases and 4 bases, with 7 bases remaining between them. CDR3 residues: CATSRDLGYEQYF. Here the CDR3 DNA reads TGTGCCACCAGCAGAGATCTAGGGTACGAGCAGTACTTC.

The rearrangement uses TRBV10-3 and TRBJ1-2, with D perhaps matching TRBD1 (5 bases). The CDR3 spans 12 residues. V was pared by 10 bases and J by 5 bases, with 14 bases between. Per the germline V gene, CDR1 is ENHRY and CDR2 is SYGVKD. The CDR3 reads CATLVGRYGYTF. As DNA, the CDR3 is TGTGCCACCCTTGTGGGACGGTATGGCTACACCTTC.

The chain has TRBV18 and TRBJ1-2, with TRBD1 as a possible D gene (6 bases). CDR1 is KGHSH and CDR2 is LQKENI in the germline V gene. The CDR3 sequence is 13 residues long. Trimming stripped 6 bases from V and 2 bases from J, with 10 bases between. CDR3: CASSAGQNYGYTF. As DNA, the CDR3 is TGTGCCAGCTCCGCAGGACAGAACTATGGCTACACCTTC. The full variable domain, its missing parts supplied by reference TRBV18 and TRBJ1-2, is NAGVMQNPRHLVRRRGQEARLRCSPMKGHSHVYWYRQLPEEGLKFMVYLQKENIIDESGMPKERFSAEFPKEGPSILRIQQVVRGDSAAYFCASSAGQNYGYTFGSGTRLTVV.